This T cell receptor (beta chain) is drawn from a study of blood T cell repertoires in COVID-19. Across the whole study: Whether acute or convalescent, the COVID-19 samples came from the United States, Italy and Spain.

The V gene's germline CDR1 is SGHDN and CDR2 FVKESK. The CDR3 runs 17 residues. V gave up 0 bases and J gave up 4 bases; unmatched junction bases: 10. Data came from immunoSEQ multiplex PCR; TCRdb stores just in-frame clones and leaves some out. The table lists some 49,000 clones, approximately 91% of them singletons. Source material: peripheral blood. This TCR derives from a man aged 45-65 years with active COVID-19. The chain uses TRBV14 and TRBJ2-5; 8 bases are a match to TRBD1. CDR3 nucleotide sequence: TGTGCCAGCAGCCAAGAGAGAGGGCCAGGGGGCTTAGAGACCCAGTACTTC. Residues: CASSQERGPGGLETQYF.